The 10 T cell receptor beta chains below come from one sample, sequenced in a study of blood T cell repertoires in COVID-19. Clones were sequenced by immunoSEQ multiplex PCR, and TCRdb holds only the in-frame ones, with some missing. The sample yields about 290,000 clones, around four fifths seen once. The sample consisted of peripheral blood. Source of these receptors: a woman aged 50 to 65 with active or convalescent COVID-19.

V and J are TRBV4-1 and TRBJ2-4, with D possibly TRBD2 on 6 matching bases. There are 17 residues in the CDR3. CDR1 and CDR2 (germline): MGHRA, YSYEKL. The ends were cut back, 0 bases at V and 2 bases at J, with 14 bases in the middle. The CDR3 region is CASSQEALGGTKNIQYF. CDR3 bases: TGCGCCAGCAGCCAAGAGGCCCTCGGGGGAACCAAAAACATTCAGTACTTC.

The chain uses TRBV28 and TRBJ2-5, with 8 bases matching TRBD2. V gave up 4 bases and J gave up 5 bases; unmatched junction bases: 6. Germline CDR1 reads MDHEN; CDR2 reads SYDVKM. The CDR3 totals 14 residues. CDR3 region: CASSSSSGSETQYF. The CDR3 nucleotides are TGTGCCAGCAGTTCCTCCAGCGGGAGTGAGACCCAGTACTTC.

The rearrangement links TRBV5-8 to TRBJ1-5, with TRBD1 identical over 7 bases. The germline V gene has CDR1 SGHTS and CDR2 YDEGEE. The junction had 10 bases not matched to a gene; V was cut back by 4 bases and J by 6 bases. This CDR3 region has 15 residues. The CDR3 here is CASSPGQLEGQPQHF. As DNA, the CDR3 is TGTGCCAGCAGCCCGGGACAGCTTGAAGGTCAGCCCCAGCATTTT.

The V gene is TRBV11-2, the J gene TRBJ1-1; D perhaps matches TRBD1 (5 bases). V was clipped by 5 bases and J by 1 base, with 14 bases between them. CDR1 and CDR2 (germline): SGHAT, FQNNGV. The CDR3 has 15 amino acids. DNA for the CDR3: TGTGCCAGCAGCCCCAGGGACTCTTGGAACACTGAAGCTTTCTTT. This codes for CASSPRDSWNTEAFF.

The V gene is TRBV5-8, the J gene TRBJ2-1; 10 bases are a match to TRBD2. The length of the CDR3 is 20 residues. Losses at the gene ends were 2 bases for V and 1 base for J; bases not matched to a gene: 15. CDR1 is SGHTS and CDR2 is YDEGEE in the germline V gene. The CDR3 nucleotides are TGTGCCAGCAGCTTTGGAATGGCTAGCGGGAGTGGGAGGTCCTACAATGAGCAGTTCTTC. Translating gives CASSFGMASGSGRSYNEQFF.

The chain has TRBV13 and TRBJ2-3; a possible D gene is TRBD2 (5 bases). Germline CDR1 is PRHDT and CDR2 is FYEKMQ (reference sequence). The CDR3 totals 15 residues. V lost 0 bases and J 0 bases, leaving 7 bases between the germline ends. CDR3 nucleotide sequence: TGTGCCAGCAGCTTAGGGGGAGTTAGCACAGATACGCAGTATTTT. Residues: CASSLGGVSTDTQYF.

To note about this clone: The sample carries other DNA sequences with the same CDR3. The chain uses TRBV9 and TRBJ2-7; 8 bases are shared with TRBD1. Germline-derived CDR1 and CDR2 are SGDLS and YYNGEE. With V trimmed by 0 bases and J by 2 bases, 4 bases remained unmatched. This CDR3 comprises 15 residues. CDR3 in amino acids: CASSVGGTGTYEQYF. The CDR3 nucleotides read TGTGCCAGCAGCGTAGGGGGGACAGGTACCTACGAGCAGTACTTC.

The V gene is TRBV10-2, the J gene TRBJ2-5, with D perhaps TRBD2 (7 bases). The CDR3 has 14 residues. Germline-derived CDR1 and CDR2 are WSHSY and SAAADI. V shed 7 bases and J shed 5 bases, with 17 bases lying between them. In DNA form, the CDR3 reads TGCGCCAGCACCGAGGGGGGGAGGTGGGAGACCCAGTACTTC. This sequence encodes CASTEGGRWETQYF.

V usage is TRBV25-1 and J usage is TRBJ1-1, with a possible D match to TRBD1 (5 bases). Germline CDR1 and CDR2: MGHDK and SYGVNS. This CDR3 has 12 residues. The V end was cut by 6 bases, the J end by 2 bases, with 7 bases between. The CDR3 spells CASRGGNTEAFF. The CDR3 coding sequence is TGTGCCAGCAGGGGGGGAAACACTGAAGCTTTCTTT.

The chain joins TRBV24-1 to TRBJ2-7; possible D gene TRBD2, 6 bases. The CDR3 is 11 amino acids. The germline V gene has CDR1 KGHDR and CDR2 SFDVKD. V gave up 4 bases and J gave up 6 bases, with 6 bases separating them. This CDR3 is CATSDGGEQYF. The CDR3 region has the DNA TGTGCCACCAGTGACGGGGGCGAGCAGTACTTC.